This T cell receptor beta chain was sequenced for a study of shared clonotypes between healthy human individuals. Study findings and constraints: The study generally estimated greater richness for naive than memory subsets. Rarefaction gave evidence that sorted-subset sequencing remained incomplete despite large depth.

Assay execution proceeded at the deep level. TCRdb's copy holds only in-frame clones and misses some; the assay was immunoSEQ multiplex PCR. The sample lists approximately 2,000,000 clones; 90% to 95% were seen once. CD45RO-negative, CCR7-positively selected cells formed the naive CD8 fraction, excluding terminally differentiated effector memory CD45RA+ cells. All donors were Caucasian adults living in Nashville, Tennessee. CDR3 length: 15 amino acids. Germline assignment: CDR1 SGDLS and CDR2 YYNGEE. The ends lost 3 bases at V and 1 base at J; junction bases unmatched: 4. Note on this clone: What it binds is unknown.

The rearrangement uses TRBV9 and TRBJ1-1, with 9 nucleotides matching TRBD1. The receptor was derived from a man aged 18-30 years in good health. Some clones in this sample may be carry-over from other donors' samples. The sequenced material came from naive CD8+ T cells from PBMCs. The CDR3 protein is CASSAYRGQNTEAFF. CDR3 DNA: TGTGCCAGCAGCGCCTACAGGGGGCAGAACACTGAAGCTTTCTTT.